This entry lists 24 T cell receptor beta chains sequenced from one sample in a study of cytomegalovirus exposure and HLA in healthy donors. Profiled with immunoSEQ multiplex PCR; TCRdb holds only in-frame clones, not every one. The data show about 160,000 clones, with around 92% seen just once and about a tenth held by the top ten. Specimen: PBMCs. All receptors come from a young woman in good health and CMV-seropositive.

This clone was found once. The chain couples TRBV18 to TRBJ1-1; no definite D call. Germline CDR1 reads KGHSH; CDR2 reads LQKENI. Trimming took off 3 bases at V and 2 bases at J, with 7 bases between the two ends. The CDR3 has 13 amino acids. The DNA of the CDR3 is TGTGCCAGCTCACCCAAGACTAACACTGAAGCTTTCTTT. It is translated as CASSPKTNTEAFF.

V usage is TRBV11-3 and J usage is TRBJ2-7; D might be TRBD2 (7 bases). The CDR3 covers 14 residues. CDR1 and CDR2 from the germline V gene are SGHNT and YENEEA. Trimming removed 5 bases from V and 5 bases from J, with 16 bases in between. In DNA form, the CDR3 reads TGTGCCAGCAGCAAGGGGGGGAGCCCCCACGAGCAGTACTTC. It is translated as CASSKGGSPHEQYF.

The chain couples TRBV4-2 to TRBJ2-2; the match to TRBD1 covers 7 bases. V dropped 0 bases and J dropped 5; count of bases not matched to a gene: 3. The germline V gene has CDR1 LGHNA and CDR2 YNFKEQ. The CDR3 has 15 amino acids. CDR3 amino acids: CASSQDQGETGELFF. The CDR3 coding sequence is TGTGCCAGCAGCCAAGATCAGGGGGAGACCGGGGAGCTGTTTTTT.

This chain joins TRBV5-1 and TRBJ2-3; 10 positions match TRBD2. Per germline, CDR1 SGHRS and CDR2 YFSETQ. The CDR3 runs to 14 residues. V was clipped by 4 bases and J by 7 bases; unmatched bases: 6. In DNA form, the CDR3 reads TGCGCCAGCAGCCCTTGGACTAGCGGTAATACGCAGTATTTT. This translates into CASSPWTSGNTQYF.

J is TRBJ1-1 and V is TRBV7-9; D is possibly TRBD1 (5 bases). Trimming removed 2 bases from V and 6 bases from J, with 16 bases in between. Germline values: CDR1 SEHNR, CDR2 FQNEAQ (reference sequence). The CDR3 is 15 amino acids. CDR3 amino acids: CASSLRGRQRPEAFF. CDR3 coding DNA: TGTGCCAGCAGCTTACGGGGGAGGCAGCGACCTGAAGCTTTCTTT.

This clone has a handful of counts. This CDR3 is CASSRWTGEKETQYF. The CDR3 DNA follows: TGTGCCAGTAGTAGATGGACAGGGGAAAAAGAGACCCAGTACTTC. This chain connects TRBV19 to TRBJ2-5, with 9 bases matching TRBD1. Germline CDR1 and CDR2: LNHDA and SQIVND (reference sequence). CDR3 length: 15 residues. The ends lost 4 bases at V and 3 bases at J; junction bases unmatched: 6.

The V gene is TRBV5-1, the J gene TRBJ2-3, with 7 bases lining up with TRBD2. V lost 0 bases and J lost 3; bases outside the gene matches: 10. This CDR3 is built from 17 residues. Germline V gives CDR1 SGHRS, CDR2 YFSETQ. The CDR3: CASSLGERGRGTDTQYF. In DNA, the CDR3 is TGCGCCAGCAGCTTGGGGGAGCGCGGGAGAGGAACAGATACGCAGTATTTT.

CDR3 DNA: TGTGCCAGCAGCTTAGCGGGGGCAATCACTGAAGCTTTCTTT. The encoded protein is CASSLAGAITEAFF. The chain is built from TRBV7-9 and TRBJ1-1; the D gene is possibly TRBD1 (6 bases). This CDR3 has 14 amino acids. Trimming cost V 0 bases and J 4 bases, with 9 bases left between them. Germline assignment: CDR1 SEHNR and CDR2 FQNEAQ (reference sequence).

The rearrangement uses TRBV14 and TRBJ2-5; D ambiguous. CDR1 is SGHDN, CDR2 FVKESK, per germline. V gave up 1 base and J gave up 5 bases, with 11 bases separating them. The CDR3 consists of 14 residues. CDR3 amino acids: CASSQVRGVETQYF. The CDR3 DNA sequence: TGTGCCAGCAGCCAAGTTCGCGGTGTGGAGACCCAGTACTTC.

This clone was seen only once. The gene calls are TRBV9 and TRBJ2-7; 11 bases are a match to TRBD2. The germline V gene encodes CDR1 SGDLS and CDR2 YYNGEE. With 4 bases clipped from V and 3 bases from J, the junction kept 6 bases outside the gene matches. CDR3 length: 15 residues. The CDR3 reads CASSPSGTSGYEQYF. CDR3 sequence (DNA): TGTGCCAGCAGCCCGAGTGGGACTAGCGGCTACGAGCAGTACTTC. The entire variable domain, with the rest obtained from reference TRBV9 and TRBJ2-7, is as follows: DSGVTQTPKHLITATGQRVTLRCSPRSGDLSVYWYQQSLDQGLQFLIQYYNGEERAKGNILERFSAQQFPDLHSELNLSSLELGDSALYFCASSPSGTSGYEQYFGPGTRLTVT.

This rearrangement joins TRBV28 to TRBJ2-1, with unresolved D. CDR3 size: 14 residues. CDR1 is MDHEN, CDR2 SYDVKM, per germline. The ends were cut back, 5 bases at V and 9 bases at J, with 17 bases in the middle. The CDR3 region is CASSPPGMLGEQFF. DNA for the CDR3: TGTGCCAGCAGTCCTCCGGGTATGCTTGGTGAGCAGTTCTTC. Full variable domain (missing parts from reference TRBV28 and TRBJ2-1): DVKVTQSSRYLVKRTGEKVFLECVQDMDHENMFWYRQDPGLGLRLIYFSYDVKMKEKGDIPEGYSVSREKKERFSLILESASTNQTSMYLCASSPPGMLGEQFFGPGTRLTVL.

The chain employs TRBV6-6 and TRBJ2-7, with 8 positions matching TRBD2. This CDR3 has 13 residues. Trimming at V came to 10 bases and at J to 4 bases, leaving 9 bases not matched to a gene. Germline V CDR1 and CDR2: MNHNY, SVGAGI (reference sequence). This chain's CDR3 is CATAIRGGYEQYF. CDR3 nucleotide sequence: TGTGCCACTGCAATCCGGGGGGGTTACGAGCAGTACTTC.

The V and J genes are TRBV27 and TRBJ2-7; the D gene is possibly TRBD1 (6 bases). This CDR3 contains 14 residues. V was clipped by 5 bases and J by 7 bases, with 18 bases between them. CDR1 and CDR2 (germline): MNHEY, SMNVEV (reference sequence). The CDR3 DNA is TGTGCCAGCAGTCCTCAAGCAAACAGGGTAGAGCAGTACTTC. Its protein product is CASSPQANRVEQYF.

The chain combines TRBV5-1 with TRBJ2-7; 9 nucleotides agree with TRBD1. After removal of 0 bases from V and 3 bases from J, the junction contained 7 bases not matched to a gene. CDR3 length: 16 amino acids. From germline, CDR1 is SGHRS and CDR2 YFSETQ. CDR3 loop: CASSLAPGTGHYEQYF. The CDR3 DNA sequence: TGCGCCAGCAGCTTGGCCCCCGGGACAGGGCACTACGAGCAGTACTTC.

The chain joins TRBV14 to TRBJ2-5; no definite D call. The ends were cut back, 0 bases at V and 5 bases at J, with 7 bases in the middle. This CDR3 has 13 residues. Germline CDR1 SGHDN, CDR2 FVKESK. This CDR3 reads CASSQDLRETQYF. The CDR3 bases are TGTGCCAGCAGCCAAGATCTCCGGGAGACCCAGTACTTC.

This rearrangement joins TRBV4-2 to TRBJ2-7; D is possibly TRBD1 (5 bases). The V end was cut by 0 bases, the J end by 0 bases, with 15 bases between. This CDR3 contains 17 residues. Germline V gene lookup returns CDR1 LGHNA and CDR2 YNFKEQ. The CDR3 DNA follows: TGTGCCAGCAGCCAAGAATTTTCCAGGGCGAGCTCCTACGAGCAGTACTTC. Translated: CASSQEFSRASSYEQYF.

The chain recombines TRBV11-2 with TRBJ2-2; 9 bases are shared with TRBD1. Germline loops: CDR1 SGHAT, CDR2 FQNNGV. This CDR3 is 14 amino acids long. Trimming at V came to 6 bases and at J to 7 bases, leaving 6 bases not matched to a gene. The CDR3 DNA reads as TGTGCCAGCAGACCACAGGGGGCGGGCGGGGAGCTGTTTTTT. Amino acids: CASRPQGAGGELFF.

The DNA for the CDR3 is TGTGCCAGCAGTCACCAGATTGGCACAGATACGCAGTATTTT. This codes for CASSHQIGTDTQYF. The rearrangement links TRBV6-5 to TRBJ2-3; D gene ambiguous. Germline CDR1 and CDR2: MNHEY and SVGAGI. Trimming shortened V by 5 bases and J by 1 base, and 10 bases separated the two germline ends. This CDR3 comprises 14 residues.

A single count supports this clone. The gene calls are TRBV6-6 and TRBJ2-5, with D uncertain. Trimming removed 8 bases from V and 3 bases from J, with 13 bases in between. The length of the CDR3 is 13 residues. CDR1 and CDR2 (germline): MNHNY, SVGAGI (reference sequence). The CDR3 DNA is TGTGCCAGCGGTCCCCAGGTTGAAGAGACCCAGTACTTC. Residues: CASGPQVEETQYF.

This clone came up once. The rearrangement links TRBV25-1 to TRBJ2-2; 8 nucleotides match TRBD2. The CDR3 has 15 amino acids. Germline V gene data show CDR1 as MGHDK and CDR2 as SYGVNS. The ends lost 8 bases at V and 4 bases at J; junction bases unmatched: 9. The CDR3 DNA is TGTGCCAGCCTTAGCGGGGAGAGGGGCACCGGGGAGCTGTTTTTT. Protein: CASLSGERGTGELFF.

V and J are TRBV6-1 and TRBJ1-1; TRBD1 might be the D (5 bases). CDR3 size: 15 residues. In germline, CDR1 is MNHNS, CDR2 SASEGT. The V and J ends lost 2 bases and 1 base respectively, with 11 bases between them. CDR3 sequence reads: CASSERGGSNTEAFF. CDR3 DNA: TGTGCCAGCAGTGAAAGGGGTGGCTCGAACACTGAAGCTTTCTTT.

The chain has TRBV15 and TRBJ2-3, with D possibly TRBD2 on 6 matching bases. V shed 0 bases and J shed 0 bases, with 13 bases lying between them. Germline CDR1 reads LNHNV; CDR2 reads YYDKDF (reference sequence). This CDR3 contains 17 residues. The CDR3 is CATSRDRVSGSTDTQYF. The CDR3 DNA is TGTGCCACCAGCAGAGATCGGGTTAGCGGTAGCACAGATACGCAGTATTTT.

The chain employs TRBV2 and TRBJ2-2; perhaps TRBD1 as D (5 bases). The CDR3 spans 16 residues. The ends were cut back, 6 bases at V and 1 base at J, with 15 bases in the middle. Looked up from germline, CDR1 is SNHLY and CDR2 is FYNNEI. CDR3 bases: TGTGCCAGCAGCCAAGCCGGCAGGGAGAACACCGGGGAGCTGTTTTTT. Translated: CASSQAGRENTGELFF.

This chain joins TRBV30 and TRBJ1-5; no clear D gene. V was pared by 7 bases and J by 3 bases, with 10 bases between. This CDR3 contains 12 residues. Per germline, CDR1 GTSNPN and CDR2 SVGIG (reference sequence). CDR3 nucleotide sequence: TGTGCCTCCTCGGGAACCAATCAGCCCCAGCATTTT. It codes for CASSGTNQPQHF. Using reference TRBV30 and TRBJ1-5 for the parts outside the CDR3, the full variable domain is SQTIHQWPATLVQPVGSPLSLECTVEGTSNPNLYWYRQAAGRGLQLLFYSVGIGQISSEVPQNLSASRPQDRQFILSSKKLLLSDSGFYLCASSGTNQPQHFGDGTRLSIL.